This T cell receptor beta chain was found in a study of Ad26.COV2.S vaccination and SARS-CoV-2 variants. General study points: From the TCR breadth and depth analyses, total T cell responses may have been underestimated. Breadth measured for non-spike TCRs was similar across vaccine and placebo recipients.

CDR1 MGHRA and CDR2 YSYEKL come from the germline V gene. The germline V and J ends were trimmed by 6 bases and 2 bases, with 16 bases remaining between them. This CDR3 has 15 amino acids. Treatment in this sample: roughly 19 received Ad26.COV2.S at low or high dose, single or two shots; several received placebo; per-sample allocation not given. Vaccine and placebo recipients were sampled on day 63 after the first injection. Spike of the Wuhan-strain SARS-CoV-2 was expressed by an Ad26 vector, which formed the vaccine. Measured with immunoSEQ multiplex PCR; TCRdb has only the in-frame clones, and not every one. This table has 380,000 or so clones, around 82% appearing once. About this clone itself: Its antigen is unknown.

The chain carries TRBV4-1 and TRBJ1-1; D is ambiguous. Source: peripheral blood, taken in a trial of Ad26.COV2.S vaccine versus placebo. This clonotype was sampled from a person between 18 and 65 years old who received the Ad26.COV2.S COVID-19 vaccine or a placebo. CDR3 protein: CASSPPFGVNTEAFF. The CDR3 DNA follows: TGCGCCAGCAGTCCGCCTTTCGGGGTAAACACTGAAGCTTTCTTT.